What follows describes a single T cell receptor beta chain. V gave up 4 bases and J gave up 4 bases; unmatched junction bases: 7. The CDR3 loop spans 15 amino acids. The germline V gene encodes CDR1 MNHNS and CDR2 SASEGT. The sample is drawn from a study of T cell clones after liver transplantation. Method: immunoSEQ multiplex PCR; TCRdb's copy keeps in-frame clones and lacks some. Found here are 50,000 to 60,000 clones, around two thirds of them singletons; the top ten hold about 2.6%. The chain carries TRBV6-1 and TRBJ2-7, with 10 bases aligning to TRBD1. The TCR comes from a human patient who received a liver transplant. Part of the T cell pool may stem from the graft donor. The input for sequencing was CD4+ T cells from blood, taken at the roughly 16-month timepoint. CDR3 sequence reads: CASSAGTGVLYEQYF. In nucleotides, the CDR3 is TGTGCCAGCAGTGCTGGGACAGGGGTTCTATACGAGCAGTACTTC.